Listed below are T cell receptor beta chains from one sample, sequenced in a study of monozygotic twins with inflammatory bowel disease. TCRdb re-called the 5' RACE reads; one entry per CDR3 protein, DNA not given. The sample yields 150,000 to 200,000 distinct CDR3 sequences, of which the top ten take up over 2.5%. Sample: blood. These TCRs come from a human donor with ulcerative colitis or Crohn's disease, or a healthy co-twin of an affected twin (not recorded which). CDR3s include the opening cysteine and the closing phenylalanine or tryptophan.

j_gene	len	v_gene	CDR3aa
TRBJ2-1	17	TRBV5-1	CASSLATGLAGGNEQFF
TRBJ1-2	11	TRBV7-2	CASSFYSGYTF
TRBJ2-3	19	TRBV5-1	CASSLRRQGLAGDPDTQYF
TRBJ2-1	14	TRBV6-5	CASSLGLPYNEQFF
TRBJ1-4	15	TRBV7-9	CASSPSMVINEKLFF
TRBJ1-5	15	TRBV7-9	CASRSSDRGNQPQHF
TRBJ2-1	16	TRBV6-1	CASFISGMGSYNEQFF
TRBJ2-7	16	TRBV28	CASSPGGRGVHNEQYF
TRBJ2-1	14	TRBV2	CASTRWGADNEQFF
TRBJ2-3	13	TRBV24-1	CATSDFIGRSLSF
TRBJ1-5	16	TRBV3-1	CASSSDPGVNNQPQHF
TRBJ2-1	15	TRBV2	CASSGLQSSYNEQFF
TRBJ1-2	17	TRBV10-2	CASSAFGTGHLVGGYTF
TRBJ2-1	18	TRBV20-1	CSARVLWAGGTVSNEQFF
TRBJ2-2	14	TRBV11-2	CASSFIRGSGELFF
TRBJ2-5	12	TRBV7-3	CASSKVGGTQYF
TRBJ1-1	14	TRBV5-1	CASSLLPANTEAFF
TRBJ1-1	13	TRBV12-3/TRBV12-4	CASSFKGDTEAFF
TRBJ1-1	14	TRBV7-8	CASSKGQLNTEAFF
TRBJ2-7	14	TRBV5-4	CASSLLTGGHEQYF
TRBJ2-2	16	TRBV3-1	CASSQELDWNTGELFF
TRBJ2-7	14	TRBV28	CASSFDRVIREQYF
TRBJ2-1	15	TRBV24-1	CATSAPGNSYNEQFF
TRBJ2-1	13	TRBV20-1	CSPRQGYTNEQFF
TRBJ2-1	13	TRBV6-5	CASSASSYNEQFF
TRBJ2-3	13	TRBV6-5	CASSYGGNFAQYF
TRBJ2-2	14	TRBV29-1	CSVDGQGSTGELFF
TRBJ1-5	15	TRBV20-1	CSARDTTPGGQPQHF
TRBJ1-2	17	TRBV4-1	CASSQQHVTDRDYGYTF
TRBJ2-1	13	TRBV7-2	CASSVLGYNEQFF
TRBJ2-3	18	TRBV6-5	CASSSFPPTRLGTDTQYF
TRBJ2-7	13	TRBV20-1	CSALQGAYYEQYF
TRBJ1-1	14	TRBV12-3/TRBV12-4	CASRPDYSNTEAFF
TRBJ2-2	16	TRBV20-1	CSARDFRTTKTGELFF
TRBJ2-3	14	TRBV7-3	CASSSGGSTDTQYF
TRBJ2-2	16	TRBV6-1	CASRPGLGGNTGELFF
TRBJ2-7	14	TRBV27	CASSLLRTGGEQYF